The rows below give T cell receptor beta chains drawn from one sample of a study of cytomegalovirus exposure and HLA in healthy donors. Profiling relied on immunoSEQ multiplex PCR, and the TCRdb table lists in-frame clones only, not all of them. The sample lists 150,000 to 200,000 clones; over 75% were seen once. Sample: PBMCs. The receptors derive from a woman between 45 and 65 years old in good health and CMV-seronegative. CDR3s include the opening cysteine and the closing phenylalanine or tryptophan. The order of the fields is CDR3 length, J gene, V gene, CDR3 protein.

cdr3_length: 17; j_call: TRBJ2-1; v_call: TRBV19; cdr3_aa: CASSIVQSSGGDNEQFF
cdr3_length: 13; j_call: TRBJ1-2; v_call: TRBV28; cdr3_aa: CASGGQPVYGYTF
cdr3_length: 15; j_call: TRBJ1-1; v_call: TRBV4-3; cdr3_aa: CASSQDRFPNTEAFF
cdr3_length: 17; j_call: TRBJ2-1; v_call: TRBV7-3; cdr3_aa: CASSPWAVGDSYNEQFF
cdr3_length: 14; j_call: TRBJ2-1; v_call: TRBV19; cdr3_aa: CASSIAPSTGEQFF
cdr3_length: 15; j_call: TRBJ1-3; v_call: TRBV9; cdr3_aa: CASSETGGSGNTIYF
cdr3_length: 15; j_call: TRBJ1-4; v_call: TRBV7-9; cdr3_aa: CASSLRDSRGEKLFF
cdr3_length: 13; j_call: TRBJ2-5; v_call: TRBV6-1; cdr3_aa: CASTPTGLETQYF
cdr3_length: 12; j_call: TRBJ1-2; v_call: TRBV2; cdr3_aa: CASSALADGYTF
cdr3_length: 14; j_call: TRBJ1-3; v_call: TRBV6-5; cdr3_aa: CASRRGDSGNTIYF
cdr3_length: 16; j_call: TRBJ2-4; v_call: TRBV5-1; cdr3_aa: CASSSGQGGAKNIQYF
cdr3_length: 15; j_call: TRBJ2-5; v_call: TRBV11-3; cdr3_aa: CASSLTSGIGETQYF
cdr3_length: 17; j_call: TRBJ1-1; v_call: TRBV10-1; cdr3_aa: CASSEIRGGDGNTEAFF
cdr3_length: 13; j_call: TRBJ2-3; v_call: TRBV9; cdr3_aa: CASSLTSTDTQYF
cdr3_length: 15; j_call: TRBJ2-7; v_call: TRBV5-6; cdr3_aa: CASSRRTSAEYEQYF
cdr3_length: 16; j_call: TRBJ2-1; v_call: TRBV28; cdr3_aa: CASSSAQVFSYNEQFF
cdr3_length: 13; j_call: TRBJ1-3; v_call: TRBV27; cdr3_aa: CASSSNAGNTIYF
cdr3_length: 14; j_call: TRBJ2-2; v_call: TRBV19; cdr3_aa: CATSGTGGTGELFF
cdr3_length: 15; j_call: TRBJ2-3; v_call: TRBV5-8; cdr3_aa: CASRWGLADTDTQYF
cdr3_length: 15; j_call: TRBJ2-5; v_call: TRBV7-2; cdr3_aa: CASSLVGAFQETQYF
cdr3_length: 15; j_call: TRBJ1-4; v_call: TRBV27; cdr3_aa: CASSIGGGVIEKLFF
cdr3_length: 14; j_call: TRBJ1-4; v_call: TRBV7-2; cdr3_aa: CASSAHRGREKLFF
cdr3_length: 14; j_call: TRBJ2-2; v_call: TRBV7-2; cdr3_aa: CASSLAKNTGELFF
cdr3_length: 15; j_call: TRBJ2-1; v_call: TRBV5-1; cdr3_aa: CASSLAEGPYNEQFF
cdr3_length: 13; j_call: TRBJ1-5; v_call: TRBV28; cdr3_aa: CASSSTGYQPQHF
cdr3_length: 16; j_call: TRBJ1-5; v_call: TRBV11-2; cdr3_aa: CASSPGTGVINQPQHF
cdr3_length: 15; j_call: TRBJ2-7; v_call: TRBV9; cdr3_aa: CASSLGTGGGFEQYF
cdr3_length: 14; j_call: TRBJ1-3; v_call: TRBV5-1; cdr3_aa: CASSLGGAGNTIYF
cdr3_length: 15; j_call: TRBJ1-5; v_call: TRBV28; cdr3_aa: CASTNLGGSNQPQHF
cdr3_length: 17; j_call: TRBJ2-3; v_call: TRBV5-4; cdr3_aa: CASSPRNSGPSTDTQYF
cdr3_length: 17; j_call: TRBJ1-3; v_call: TRBV7-3; cdr3_aa: CASNKGGYDTSGNTIYF
cdr3_length: 14; j_call: TRBJ1-2; v_call: TRBV6-5; cdr3_aa: CASSYMAGDYGYTF
cdr3_length: 13; j_call: TRBJ2-5; v_call: TRBV5-1; cdr3_aa: CASSDTGTETQYF
cdr3_length: 14; j_call: TRBJ1-3; v_call: TRBV4-3; cdr3_aa: CASSQVDRGNTIYF
cdr3_length: 10; j_call: TRBJ2-5; v_call: TRBV6-1; cdr3_aa: CASRSETQYF
cdr3_length: 12; j_call: TRBJ2-1; v_call: TRBV9; cdr3_aa: CASSVSYNEQFF
cdr3_length: 15; j_call: TRBJ2-5; v_call: TRBV2; cdr3_aa: CASSEAVDSQETQYF
cdr3_length: 13; j_call: TRBJ2-1; v_call: TRBV29-1; cdr3_aa: CSVEEVRGNEQFF
cdr3_length: 16; j_call: TRBJ2-3; v_call: TRBV6-4; cdr3_aa: CASSDSTSGGADTQYF
cdr3_length: 16; j_call: TRBJ1-4; v_call: TRBV18; cdr3_aa: CASSLLSAGPGEKLFF
cdr3_length: 16; j_call: -; v_call: TRBV27; cdr3_aa: CASSIQGTASLYEQYF
cdr3_length: 14; j_call: TRBJ1-3; v_call: TRBV6-5; cdr3_aa: CASSYINSGNTIYF
cdr3_length: 16; j_call: TRBJ2-2; v_call: TRBV27; cdr3_aa: CASSYAGDMYTGELFF
cdr3_length: 13; j_call: TRBJ1-2; v_call: TRBV19; cdr3_aa: CASSRGRSYGYTF
cdr3_length: 15; j_call: TRBJ2-1; v_call: TRBV7-6; cdr3_aa: CASSYSQGLGNEQFF
cdr3_length: 15; j_call: TRBJ2-2; v_call: TRBV5-4; cdr3_aa: CASSTGVRETGELFF
cdr3_length: 16; j_call: TRBJ2-1; v_call: TRBV4-1; cdr3_aa: CASSHLLAGGPLEQFF
cdr3_length: 14; j_call: TRBJ2-2; v_call: TRBV18; cdr3_aa: CASHPQTGTGELFF
cdr3_length: 13; j_call: TRBJ1-5; v_call: TRBV7-9; cdr3_aa: CASSSGGRQPQHF
cdr3_length: 13; j_call: TRBJ2-5; v_call: TRBV10-2; cdr3_aa: CATSGQGKETQYF